Listed below are T cell receptor beta chains from one sample, sequenced in a study of cytomegalovirus exposure and HLA in healthy donors. Using immunoSEQ multiplex PCR, the repertoire was profiled, and TCRdb retains in-frame clones only, with some absent. Of around 200,000 clones in the sample, around 76% were seen once. The sequencing sample was made of PBMCs. The receptor set was obtained from a woman in her twenties or thirties in good health and CMV-seropositive. Both conserved end residues are part of each CDR3. A D gene is named only where the DNA matches it firmly. The size entry is marked missing in some rows and otherwise reads once, few, many or a size class.

clone_size d_call j_call v_call cdr3_nt cdr3_aa
. . TRBJ2-2 TRBV6-5 TGTGCCAGCAACAAAAATATAGCTCCCGGGGAGCTGTTTTTT CASNKNIAPGELFF
. . TRBJ1-1 TRBV5-1 TGCGCCAGCAGCCCGGGGGGTGGCAACACTGAAGCTTTCTTT CASSPGGGNTEAFF
. . TRBJ2-1 TRBV27 TGTGCCAGCAGTTTATCCTCGACAGCCTACAATGAGCAGTTCTTC CASSLSSTAYNEQFF
. . TRBJ1-4 TRBV5-1 TGCGCCAGCAGCCCCCTCGGGTCCACAACTAATGAAAAACTGTTTTTT CASSPLGSTTNEKLFF
once TRBD1 TRBJ2-6 TRBV5-1 TGCGCCAGCAGCTTTAGGGGACAGGCCGAAACTGGGGCCAACGTCCTGACTTTC CASSFRGQAETGANVLTF
. TRBD1 TRBJ2-5 TRBV5-1 TGCGCCAGCAGCTTTGGACAGGGTGAAGAGACCCAGTACTTC CASSFGQGEETQYF
. TRBD2 TRBJ2-1 TRBV10-3 TGTGCCATCAGGGGACTAGCGGGGGGGCATGACTTCAATGAGCAGTTCTTC CAIRGLAGGHDFNEQFF
. . TRBJ2-2 TRBV5-4 TGTGCCAGCAGCTTGGGGCCTATGGGGGGGAACACCGGGGAGCTGTTTTTT CASSLGPMGGNTGELFF
few TRBD1 TRBJ1-4 TRBV5-6 TGTGCCAGCAGCGCCTACGGGACAGGGGGTTATGAAAAACTGTTTTTT CASSAYGTGGYEKLFF
. . TRBJ2-2 TRBV5-1 TGCGCCAGCAGCCGAAGACAGGTGGACACCGGGGAGCTGTTTTTT CASSRRQVDTGELFF
once . TRBJ2-7 TRBV27 TGTGCCAGCAGTTTGTCGGTATCGGTAGCCCGCTACGAGCAGTACTTC CASSLSVSVARYEQYF
. TRBD1 TRBJ1-2 TRBV13 TGTGCCAGCAGCCTCCAGGGGGCGAGCGGCTACACCTTC CASSLQGASGYTF
once . TRBJ1-5 TRBV6-1 TGTGCCAGCAGTGAAGCGGCCAGGATGAGCAATCAGCCCCAGCATTTT CASSEAARMSNQPQHF
. . TRBJ1-1 TRBV6-5 TGTGCCAGCAGCCACAGGGTGGGGGCTGAAGCTTTCTTT CASSHRVGAEAFF